One sample yielded the 21 T cell receptor beta chains listed below, sequenced in a study of T cells after yellow fever vaccination. TCRdb recomputed calls from the 5' RACE reads with MiXCR, one row per CDR3 protein. This sample has about 75,000 distinct CDR3 sequences, with about 7.3% found just once. The sample was CD8+ T cells sorted from PBMCs, taken about 10 days after the first yellow fever vaccination. These TCRs come from a man aged 18-30 years who received the YFV17D yellow fever vaccine.

The CDR3 region is CASSGGSWTDTQYF. CDR3 nucleotide sequence: TGCGCCAGCAGCGGGGGGTCCTGGACAGATACGCAGTATTTT. The rearrangement uses TRBV5-1 and TRBJ2-3, with D possibly matching TRBD2 (6 bases). The CDR3 length is 14 residues. Germline CDR1 reads SGHRS; CDR2 reads YFSETQ. V was trimmed by 4 bases and J by 3 bases, leaving 12 bases between them.

This clonotype was found many times. The rearrangement joins TRBV12-3 or TRBV12-4 to TRBJ2-1; D may be TRBD2 (5 bases). The V and J ends lost 5 bases and 7 bases respectively, with 18 bases between them. The CDR3 sequence is 15 residues long. This chain's CDR3 is CASSTTTPSGNEQFF. The CDR3 coding sequence is TGTGCCAGCAGTACCACTACACCCTCGGGGAATGAGCAGTTCTTC.

This clonotype occurred a few times. This chain connects TRBV2 to TRBJ2-3; no reliable D call. V was clipped by 3 bases and J by 6 bases, with 7 bases between them. Germline values: CDR1 SNHLY, CDR2 FYNNEI. CDR3 length equals 12 residues. CDR3 sequence: CASSDLWDTQYF. The CDR3 DNA reads TGTGCCAGCAGTGATTTATGGGATACGCAGTATTTT.

This clonotype was counted only a few times. This CDR3 is CASSEFAGGTDTQYF. CDR3 in DNA: TGTGCCAGCAGTGAGTTTGCAGGGGGCACAGATACGCAGTATTTT. The chain is built from TRBV6-4 and TRBJ2-3, with a weak D call TRBD1 (6 bases). CDR1 is MRHNA and CDR2 is SNTAGT in the germline V gene. The CDR3 is 15 residues long. Trimming took off 3 bases at V and 1 base at J, with 11 bases between the two ends.

The chain is built from TRBV4-3 and TRBJ2-5; D unresolved. The CDR3 contains 14 residues. Germline-derived CDR1 and CDR2 are LGHNA and YSLEER. V was shortened by 0 bases and J by 6 bases, with 11 bases between the two germline ends. DNA of the CDR3: TGCGCCAGCAGCCAAGATCGGCTGGGTCAGACCCAGTACTTC. Its protein is CASSQDRLGQTQYF.

This clonotype was seen ten or more times. The chain is built from TRBV9 and TRBJ2-3, with 10 bases matching TRBD2. CDR3 size: 17 residues. The ends lost 4 bases at V and 0 bases at J; junction bases unmatched: 8. The germline gives CDR1 SGDLS, CDR2 YYNGEE. CDR3 region: CASSPHSGGTSTDTQYF. CDR3 coding DNA: TGTGCCAGCAGCCCCCATAGCGGGGGGACTAGCACAGATACGCAGTATTTT.

The chain recombines TRBV19 with TRBJ2-5; TRBD1 matches at 9 bases. CDR3 length: 15 amino acids. Germline trimming cut 4 bases from V and 5 bases from J; bases unmatched to any gene: 8. Germline CDR1 is LNHDA and CDR2 is SQIVND (reference sequence). The CDR3 coding sequence is TGTGCCAGTAGTAGAAACCGGGACAGGGAGGAGACCCAGTACTTC. This gives the protein CASSRNRDREETQYF.

The V and J genes are TRBV7-9 and TRBJ2-1; D unclear. V gave up 7 bases and J gave up 2 bases, with 15 bases separating them. This CDR3 comprises 15 residues. CDR1 is SEHNR and CDR2 is FQNEAQ in the germline V gene (reference sequence). Here the CDR3 reads CASTGGVSAYNEQFF. The CDR3 region has the DNA TGTGCCAGCACTGGCGGAGTTTCCGCCTACAATGAGCAGTTCTTC.

This clonotype was counted between two and nine times. V usage is TRBV11-1 and J usage is TRBJ1-1; 7 bases line up with TRBD1. This CDR3 spans 14 amino acids. The ends lost 5 bases at V and 7 bases at J; junction bases unmatched: 10. The V gene's germline CDR1 is SGHAT and CDR2 FQDESV (reference sequence). DNA for the CDR3: TGTGCCAGCAGCCCCCTGACAGGGCATAGTGAAGCTTTCTTT. It yields the protein CASSPLTGHSEAFF.

This clonotype was recorded many times. This CDR3 is CASSELSGTPRELFF. The CDR3 DNA reads TGCGCCAGCAGCGAACTTTCAGGGACACCCCGGGAGCTGTTTTTT. The chain is built from TRBV4-1 and TRBJ2-2; weak D call: TRBD1 (6 bases). V lost 5 bases and J 9 bases, leaving 19 bases between the germline ends. The CDR3 runs 15 residues. The germline CDR1 and CDR2 sequences are MGHRA and YSYEKL.

This clonotype came up many times. CDR3 in DNA: TGCAGTGCTAGAGGGCCGGAGCACCAAGAGACCCAGTACTTC. This encodes CSARGPEHQETQYF. The genes are TRBV20-1 and TRBJ2-5, with unresolved D. Germline V gene lookup returns CDR1 DFQATT and CDR2 SNEGSKA (reference sequence). V was trimmed by 1 base and J by 0 bases, leaving 9 bases between them. The CDR3 consists of 14 residues.

The chain is built from TRBV11-2 and TRBJ1-4; D possibly corresponds to TRBD1 (6 bases). Germline lookup yields CDR1 SGHAT and CDR2 FQNNGV. V was clipped by 4 bases and J by 6 bases, with 24 bases between them. The CDR3 has 18 amino acids. The CDR3 DNA reads as TGTGCCAGCAGCTCCAGGGAGGGGGTAGGGATGCAGGATGAAAAACTGTTTTTT. Protein product: CASSSREGVGMQDEKLFF.

This clonotype was found many times. This chain joins TRBV4-3 and TRBJ1-6; D is possibly TRBD1 (5 bases). V lost 1 base and J lost 9, with 13 bases in between. Germline V CDR1 and CDR2: LGHNA, YSLEER. CDR3 size: 15 residues. The CDR3 protein is CASSQVEGDSSPLHF. CDR3 bases: TGCGCCAGCAGCCAAGTAGAAGGGGATAGTTCACCCCTCCACTTT.

This chain uses TRBV15 with TRBJ1-5, with D perhaps matching TRBD1 (6 bases). The CDR3 covers 14 residues. The germline V gene has CDR1 LNHNV and CDR2 YYDKDF (reference sequence). V lost 1 base, J lost 7 bases, and 11 bases lay in between. This chain's CDR3 is CATSRAGALQPQHF. The CDR3 DNA sequence: TGTGCCACCAGCAGAGCGGGGGCTTTGCAGCCCCAGCATTTT.

With regard to this clonotype: The germline gene is not matched at one end of the junction; a read error may be the cause. J is TRBJ2-1 and V is TRBV7-7, with D perhaps matching TRBD1 (6 bases). The length of the CDR3 is 15 residues. Germline V gene lookup returns CDR1 SSHAT and CDR2 FNYEAQ (reference sequence). CDR3 coding DNA: TGTGCTAGCAGCTCCGGGACATTAGGCCTCGGTGAGCAGTTCTTC. Its protein is CASSSGTLGLGEQFF.

In this sample, this clonotype turned up many times. This rearrangement joins TRBV11-2 to TRBJ2-1; D is perhaps TRBD2 (7 bases). Germline V CDR1 and CDR2: SGHAT, FQNNGV. This CDR3 has 16 residues. V lost 1 base and J 8 bases, leaving 18 bases between the germline ends. CDR3 in amino acids: CASSLVAGAFLDEQFF. The CDR3, as DNA: TGTGCCAGCAGCTTAGTGGCGGGGGCGTTTCTGGATGAGCAGTTCTTC.

This clonotype was seen at least ten times. V gene TRBV6-2 or TRBV6-3 combines with J gene TRBJ2-2; D gene uncertain. Germline V gene sequence: CDR1 MNHEY, CDR2 SVGEGT. This CDR3 has 12 amino acids. The V end lost 2 bases, the J end lost 2 bases, and 0 bases lay between the germline ends. The CDR3: CASSYNTGELFF. CDR3 bases: TGTGCCAGCAGTTACAACACCGGGGAGCTGTTTTTT.

This clonotype was picked up a small number of times. This rearrangement joins TRBV7-9 to TRBJ1-5; the match to TRBD1 covers 8 bases. CDR3 length: 15 residues. From germline, CDR1 is SEHNR and CDR2 FQNEAQ (reference sequence). J was trimmed by 5 bases and V by 5 bases; bases with no gene match: 8. This CDR3 reads CASSPDRVRDQPQHF. In nucleotides, the CDR3 is TGTGCCAGCAGCCCGGACAGGGTACGGGATCAGCCCCAGCATTTT.

There are many counts of this clonotype. This rearrangement joins TRBV5-1 to TRBJ2-7, with 9 bases matching TRBD1. Germline-derived CDR1 and CDR2 are SGHRS and YFSETQ. The CDR3 has 15 residues. The V segment lost 2 bases and the J segment 0 bases; nucleotides outside the gene matches: 3. The CDR3 here is CASSLSGQGSYEQYF. The CDR3 DNA reads TGCGCCAGCAGCTTATCGGGACAGGGCTCCTACGAGCAGTACTTC.

This clonotype was picked up many times. The chain recombines TRBV7-9 with TRBJ2-1; 9 bases agree with TRBD2. This CDR3 contains 17 residues. CDR1 and CDR2 from the germline V gene are SEHNR and FQNEAQ (reference sequence). The junction had 10 bases not matched to a gene; V was cut back by 5 bases and J by 2 bases. The CDR3 bases are TGTGCCAGCAGCCCACGGCTAGCGGGGAAAACCTACAATGAGCAGTTCTTC. It specifies CASSPRLAGKTYNEQFF.

This clonotype was recorded at least ten times. This rearrangement joins TRBV10-3 to TRBJ2-7; 7 nucleotides match TRBD2. The V and J ends lost 6 bases and 0 bases, in that order; junction bases with no gene match: 2. The CDR3 contains 13 residues. CDR1 and CDR2 from the germline V gene are ENHRY and SYGVKD. Written as DNA, the CDR3 is TGTGCCATCAGGTCGGGGGGCTCCTACGAGCAGTACGTC. Its translation is CAIRSGGSYEQYV.